The T cell receptor (beta chain) under discussion was sequenced for a study of identical twins. Study-wide results and caveats: Insertions ran lower in abundant cord blood beta clonotypes, though not in memory repertoires.

The CDR3 consists of 13 residues. Germline assignment: CDR1 SGHDT and CDR2 YYEEEE. V was cut by 7 bases and J by 4 bases, with 14 bases left in between. TCRdb ran MiXCR on the 5' RACE reads and lists one entry per CDR3 protein. The table lists hundreds of thousands of distinct CDR3 sequences, about 20% of them singletons. To note about this clonotype: No antigen is known for it.

These data also formed part of another study, on T cells expressing NK-cell markers. That report adds: Seven of the eight sequenced donors were classified as HCMV-seropositive, and one was classified as seronegative. It remained uncertain whether the expanded NKG2C+ T cell clones were specific for HCMV antigens.

The sample was PBMCs. The chain employs TRBV5-6 and TRBJ2-5, with D hard to call. This TCR was sampled from a woman between 18 and 29 years old in good health. DNA for the CDR3: TGTGCCAGCGGCCTCGGGCTCCTAGAGACCCAGTACTTC. This gives the protein CASGLGLLETQYF.